The clone carrying this TCR beta chain appeared many times. Its antigen remains unknown. The sample is drawn from a study of breast tumors, draining lymph nodes, adjacent tissues. A single record per CDR3 protein comes from TCRdb applying MiXCR to the multiplex PCR reads. This sample has around 290,000 distinct CDR3 sequences, with more than 30% found just once. Study-wide findings and caveats: Tumors had less TCR diversity than lymph nodes, more than nontumor tissue. Data only fit, rather than demonstrated, lymph node origin of most tumor T cells.

Trimming removed 5 bases from V and 3 bases from J, with 10 bases in between. This CDR3 has 13 amino acids. CDR1 and CDR2 (germline): SQVTM, ANQGSEA. The lymph nodes were axillary draining lymph nodes from breast cancer patients. The V gene is TRBV29-1, the J gene TRBJ1-4, with D perhaps matching TRBD1 (5 bases). The sample consisted of axillary lymph node tissue. The source of this sequence is a female donor with breast cancer. Some clones in this sample may be carry-over from other donors' samples. CDR3 nucleotide sequence: TGCAGCGTTCGGGACCGACCTAATGAAAAACTGTTTTTT. Translating gives CSVRDRPNEKLFF.